Described below is a single T cell receptor beta chain sequence and its context. These data belong to a study of blood T cell repertoires in COVID-19. Study overall: Whether acute or convalescent, the COVID-19 samples came from the United States, Italy and Spain.

Those enrolled, adults aged about 18 to 89 years, came from around 25 US areas. Participant-given clinical history determined each cohort assignment. Per the original data handling: Amplifying reference gene primers gave estimates of nucleated cell counts. Here immunoSEQ multiplex PCR was the method, and the copy in TCRdb shows in-frame clones only, minus some. V, J and clone size derive from that table, while D and trimming were established from the DNA sequence. The repertoire consists of around 290,000 clones, with 90% occurring once and the leading ten covering roughly 1.1%. The CDR3 has 16 amino acids. Germline V gene sequence: CDR1 MDHEN, CDR2 SYDVKM. The ends were cut back, 1 base at V and 2 bases at J, with 15 bases in the middle.

The sequencing input was PBMCs or T cells enriched from blood (not recorded which). The TCR originated in a woman in her thirties who had recovered from COVID-19. V gene TRBV28 combines with J gene TRBJ2-7; D gene unclear. CDR3: CASSLYLRKPPYEQYF. The DNA for the CDR3 is TGTGCCAGCAGTTTATATCTGAGAAAGCCCCCCTACGAGCAGTACTTC. The entire variable domain, with the rest obtained from reference TRBV28 and TRBJ2-7, is as follows: DVKVTQSSRYLVKRTGEKVFLECVQDMDHENMFWYRQDPGLGLRLIYFSYDVKMKEKGDIPEGYSVSREKKERFSLILESASTNQTSMYLCASSLYLRKPPYEQYFGPGTRLTVT.